The 11 T cell receptor beta chains below all came from one sample that was sequenced in a study of shared clonotypes between healthy human individuals. Generated by immunoSEQ multiplex PCR, the TCRdb table keeps only in-frame clones and is missing some. The table includes roughly 2.5 million clones, approximately 92% detected once. Sequenced material: naive CD4+ T cells sorted from blood. Subset noted: CD45RA+ positively selected. These receptors were collected from a man aged 18 to 30 in good health.

Comments on this clone: The sample holds other DNA sequences that translate to the same CDR3. The CDR3 DNA reads as TGCGCCAGCAGCTTGCCCGGCGATGAGCAGTTCTTC. Translating gives CASSLPGDEQFF. The chain carries TRBV5-1 and TRBJ2-1; unclear D gene. In germline, CDR1 is SGHRS, CDR2 YFSETQ. V shed 1 base and J shed 8 bases, with 7 bases lying between them. The length of the CDR3 is 12 residues.

This chain uses TRBV2 with TRBJ2-3; a weak D match, TRBD2 (6 bases). The CDR3 is 15 residues long. V lost 7 bases and J 2 bases, leaving 16 bases between the germline ends. Germline CDR1 SNHLY, CDR2 FYNNEI. CDR3 bases: TGTGCCAGCACCACGGGACTCCTGCCCACAGATACGCAGTATTTT. Translated: CASTTGLLPTDTQYF.

J is TRBJ2-4 and V is TRBV30, with D unresolved. Germline CDR1 reads GTSNPN; CDR2 reads SVGIG (reference sequence). The CDR3 runs to 14 residues. V shed 1 base and J shed 0 bases, with 7 bases lying between them. Here the CDR3 DNA reads TGTGCCTGGAGTGGACATCCAGCCAAAAACATTCAGTACTTC. It is translated as CAWSGHPAKNIQYF.

The chain carries TRBV27 and TRBJ1-2, with D perhaps TRBD1 (5 bases). The CDR3 is 15 amino acids. Trimming removed 2 bases from V and 7 bases from J, with 17 bases in between. Germline CDR1 reads MNHEY; CDR2 reads SMNVEV (reference sequence). CDR3 amino acids: CASSLVTSGIAGYTF. In nucleotides, the CDR3 is TGTGCCAGCAGTTTAGTCACATCAGGGATTGCTGGCTACACCTTC.

This sequence joins TRBV7-9 and TRBJ2-1; 10 positions agree with TRBD2. V shed 2 bases, J shed 8 bases, and the junction held 6 bases outside the gene matches. The CDR3 is 15 amino acids. Germline assignment: CDR1 SEHNR and CDR2 FQNEAQ (reference sequence). CDR3 nucleotide sequence: TGTGCCAGCAGCTTACGAGCGGGGGGGCGTGATGAGCAGTTCTTC. Translating gives CASSLRAGGRDEQFF.

The chain employs TRBV5-1 and TRBJ1-2; 12 nucleotides agree with TRBD1. Germline V gives CDR1 SGHRS, CDR2 YFSETQ. The V and J ends lost 3 bases and 6 bases, in that order; junction bases with no gene match: 3. This CDR3 has 14 amino acids. The CDR3 DNA follows: TGCGCCAGCAGCTCGGGACAGGGGGCGAATGGCTACACCTTC. Translated, it gives CASSSGQGANGYTF.

The CDR3 loop is CASKGTGPYEQYF. The DNA for the CDR3 is TGTGCCAGCAAAGGGACAGGGCCCTACGAGCAGTACTTC. The chain uses TRBV25-1 and TRBJ2-5; 9 nucleotides match TRBD1. Gene TRBJ2-7 matches the end of the DNA better, so the J call may be wrong. Germline-derived CDR1 and CDR2 are MGHDK and SYGVNS. The CDR3 has 13 residues.

V usage is TRBV11-2 and J usage is TRBJ2-4, with D possibly TRBD1 on 6 matching bases. V lost 3 bases and J 0 bases, leaving 18 bases between the germline ends. The CDR3 contains 18 residues. The V gene's germline CDR1 is SGHAT and CDR2 FQNNGV. Here the CDR3 DNA reads TGTGCCAGCAGCTTGGACGGGACCGAGGGGGTAGCCAAAAACATTCAGTACTTC. Translating it yields CASSLDGTEGVAKNIQYF. Combining the CDR3 with reference TRBV11-2 and TRBJ2-4 gives the whole variable domain EAGVAQSPRYKIIEKRQSVAFWCNPISGHATLYWYQQILGQGPKLLIQFQNNGVVDDSQLPKDRFSAERLKGVDSTLKIQPAKLEDSAVYLCASSLDGTEGVAKNIQYFGAGTRLSVL.

The J gene is TRBJ1-5, the V gene TRBV7-2; TRBD1 might be the D (5 bases). Germline V gene data show CDR1 as SGHTA and CDR2 as FQGNSA. Trimming shortened V by 5 bases and J by 0 bases, and 8 bases separated the two germline ends. The CDR3 is made up of 14 amino acids. CDR3 DNA sequence: TGTGCCAGCAGCCGGGACGGTAGCAATCAGCCCCAGCATTTT. Protein product: CASSRDGSNQPQHF.

V and J are TRBV6-6 and TRBJ2-7, with D maybe TRBD1 (6 bases). CDR3 length equals 12 residues. Germline V lookup: CDR1 MNHNY, CDR2 SVGAGI (reference sequence). V was clipped by 7 bases and J by 3 bases, with 10 bases between them. The CDR3 reads CASKQGNYEQYF. The CDR3 DNA follows: TGTGCCAGCAAGCAGGGGAACTACGAGCAGTACTTC.

The CDR3 spells CAWGTHPDTEAFF. CDR3 in DNA: TGTGCCTGGGGGACCCATCCCGACACTGAAGCTTTCTTT. The chain couples TRBV30 to TRBJ1-1; a possible D gene is TRBD1 (5 bases). Trimming took 5 bases from V and 3 from J, leaving 13 bases between them. Germline CDR1 and CDR2: GTSNPN and SVGIG (reference sequence). The CDR3 extends over 13 amino acids.